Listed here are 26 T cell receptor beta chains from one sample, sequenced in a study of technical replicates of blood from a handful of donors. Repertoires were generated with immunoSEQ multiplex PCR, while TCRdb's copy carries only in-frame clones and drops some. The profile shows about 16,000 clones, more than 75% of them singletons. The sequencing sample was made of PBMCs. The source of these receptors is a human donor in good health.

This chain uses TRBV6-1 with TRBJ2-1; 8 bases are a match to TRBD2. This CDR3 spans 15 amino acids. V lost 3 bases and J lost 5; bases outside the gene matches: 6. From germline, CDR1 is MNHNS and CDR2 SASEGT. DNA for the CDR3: TGTGCCAGCAGTGACCCTCTAGCGGGCGACAATGAGCAGTTCTTC. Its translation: CASSDPLAGDNEQFF.

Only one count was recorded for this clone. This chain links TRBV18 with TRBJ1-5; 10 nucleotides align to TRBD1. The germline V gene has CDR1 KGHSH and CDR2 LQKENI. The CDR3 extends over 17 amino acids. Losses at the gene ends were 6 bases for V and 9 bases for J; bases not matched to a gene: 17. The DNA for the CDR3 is TGTGCCAGCTCCCGTCGTCAGGGACAGGGGTTTGAACGGCCCCAGCATTTT. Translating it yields CASSRRQGQGFERPQHF. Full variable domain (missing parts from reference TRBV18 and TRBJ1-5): NAGVMQNPRHLVRRRGQEARLRCSPMKGHSHVYWYRQLPEEGLKFMVYLQKENIIDESGMPKERFSAEFPKEGPSILRIQQVVRGDSAAYFCASSRRQGQGFERPQHFGDGTRLSIL.

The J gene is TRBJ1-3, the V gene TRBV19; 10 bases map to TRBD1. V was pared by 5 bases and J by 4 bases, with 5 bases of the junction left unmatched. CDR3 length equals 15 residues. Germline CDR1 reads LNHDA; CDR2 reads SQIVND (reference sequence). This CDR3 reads CASSLGTGVGNTIYF. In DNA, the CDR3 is TGTGCCAGTAGTCTCGGGACAGGGGTCGGAAACACCATATATTTT.

CDR3 bases: TGTGCCGGAACGACGGGACTGGATTACAATGAGCAGTTCTTC. As protein: CAGTTGLDYNEQFF. The chain recombines TRBV5-4 with TRBJ2-1; possible D gene TRBD2, 6 bases. CDR3 length: 14 residues. The germline CDR1 and CDR2 sequences are SGHNT and YYREEE (reference sequence). The V end was cut by 10 bases, the J end by 4 bases, with 18 bases between.

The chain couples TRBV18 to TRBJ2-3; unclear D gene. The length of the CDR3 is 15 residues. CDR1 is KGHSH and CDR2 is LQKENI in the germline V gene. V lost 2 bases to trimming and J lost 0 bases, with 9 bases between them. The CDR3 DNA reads TGTGCCAGCTCACCAAATGCGGATAGCACAGATACGCAGTATTTT. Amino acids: CASSPNADSTDTQYF.

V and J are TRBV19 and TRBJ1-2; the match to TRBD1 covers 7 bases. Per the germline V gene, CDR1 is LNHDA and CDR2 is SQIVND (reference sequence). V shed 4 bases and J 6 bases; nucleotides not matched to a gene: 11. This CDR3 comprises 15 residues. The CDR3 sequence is CASSTPYDRANGYTF. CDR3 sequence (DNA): TGTGCCAGTAGTACCCCCTACGACAGGGCGAATGGCTACACCTTC.

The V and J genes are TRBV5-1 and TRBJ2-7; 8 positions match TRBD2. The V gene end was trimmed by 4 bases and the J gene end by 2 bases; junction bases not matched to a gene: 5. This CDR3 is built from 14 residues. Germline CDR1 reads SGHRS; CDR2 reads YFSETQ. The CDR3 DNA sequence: TGCGCCAGCAGCGGGGGACTAGGGGCCTACGAGCAGTACTTC. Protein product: CASSGGLGAYEQYF. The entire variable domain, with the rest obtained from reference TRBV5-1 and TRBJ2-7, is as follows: KAGVTQTPRYLIKTRGQQVTLSCSPISGHRSVSWYQQTPGQGLQFLFEYFSETQRNKGNFPGRFSGRQFSNSRSEMNVSTLELGDSALYLCASSGGLGAYEQYFGPGTRLTVT.

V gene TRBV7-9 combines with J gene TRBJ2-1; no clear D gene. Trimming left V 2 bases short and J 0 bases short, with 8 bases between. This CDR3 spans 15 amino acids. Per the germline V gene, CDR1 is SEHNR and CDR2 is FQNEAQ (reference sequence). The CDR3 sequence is CASSLSRSSYNEQFF. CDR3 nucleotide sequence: TGTGCCAGCAGCTTAAGCCGAAGCTCCTACAATGAGCAGTTCTTC.

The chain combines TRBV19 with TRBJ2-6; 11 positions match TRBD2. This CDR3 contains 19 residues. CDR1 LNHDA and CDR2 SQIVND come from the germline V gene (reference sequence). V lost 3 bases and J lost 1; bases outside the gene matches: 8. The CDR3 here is CASSIATSGRSSGANVLTF. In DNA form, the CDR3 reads TGTGCCAGTAGTATCGCTACTAGCGGGAGATCATCTGGGGCCAACGTCCTGACTTTC.

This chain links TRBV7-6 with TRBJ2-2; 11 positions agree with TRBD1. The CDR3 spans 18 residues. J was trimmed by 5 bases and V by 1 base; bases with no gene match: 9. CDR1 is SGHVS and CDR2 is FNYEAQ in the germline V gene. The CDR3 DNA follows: TGTGCCAGCAGCTTAGATCCTCCCGGGACAGGGGGGACCGGGGAGCTGTTTTTT. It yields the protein CASSLDPPGTGGTGELFF.

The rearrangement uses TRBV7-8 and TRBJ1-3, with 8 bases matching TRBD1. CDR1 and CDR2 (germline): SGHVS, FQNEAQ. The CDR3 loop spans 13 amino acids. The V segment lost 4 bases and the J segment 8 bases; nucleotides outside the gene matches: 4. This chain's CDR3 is CASSSDRGHTIYF. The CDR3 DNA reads TGTGCCAGCAGCTCAGACAGGGGACACACCATATATTTT.

Here the CDR3 reads CASSFGNSGPFANTGELFF. CDR3 in DNA: TGTGCCAGCAGCTTTGGGAATAGCGGGCCTTTCGCGAACACCGGGGAGCTGTTTTTT. V is TRBV5-6 and J is TRBJ2-2; 7 nucleotides agree with TRBD2. CDR3 size: 19 residues. V dropped 2 bases and J dropped 0; count of bases not matched to a gene: 13. Germline assignment: CDR1 SGHDT and CDR2 YYEEEE.

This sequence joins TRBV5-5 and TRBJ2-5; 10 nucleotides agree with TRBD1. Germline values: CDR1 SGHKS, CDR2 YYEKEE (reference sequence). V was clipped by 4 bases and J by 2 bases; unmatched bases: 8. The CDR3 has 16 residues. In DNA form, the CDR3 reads TGTGCCAGCAGCCCGACAGGGGGCAACCCGCAAGAGACCCAGTACTTC. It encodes CASSPTGGNPQETQYF. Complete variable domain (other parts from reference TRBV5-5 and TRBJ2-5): DAGVTQSPTHLIKTRGQQVTLRCSPISGHKSVSWYQQVLGQGPQFIFQYYEKEERGRGNFPDRFSARQFPNYSSELNVNALLLGDSALYLCASSPTGGNPQETQYFGPGTRLLVL.

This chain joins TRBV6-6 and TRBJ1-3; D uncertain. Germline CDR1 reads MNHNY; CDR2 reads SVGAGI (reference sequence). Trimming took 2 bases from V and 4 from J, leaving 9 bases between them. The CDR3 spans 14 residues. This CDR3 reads CASSYDTAGNTIYF. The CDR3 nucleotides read TGTGCCAGCAGTTACGACACGGCAGGAAACACCATATATTTT.

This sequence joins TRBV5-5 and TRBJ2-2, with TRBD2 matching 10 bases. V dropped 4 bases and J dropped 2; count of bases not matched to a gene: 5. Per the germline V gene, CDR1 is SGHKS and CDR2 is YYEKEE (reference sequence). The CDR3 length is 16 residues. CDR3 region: CASSLRTSGNTGELFF. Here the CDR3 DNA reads TGTGCCAGCAGCCTACGGACTAGCGGAAACACCGGGGAGCTGTTTTTT.

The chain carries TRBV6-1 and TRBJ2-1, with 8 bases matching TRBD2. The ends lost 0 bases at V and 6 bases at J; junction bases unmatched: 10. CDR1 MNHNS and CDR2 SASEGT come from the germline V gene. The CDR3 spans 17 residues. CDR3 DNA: TGTGCCAGCAGTGAAGCCTTAATAGCGGGGACGGGCAATGAGCAGTTCTTC. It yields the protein CASSEALIAGTGNEQFF.

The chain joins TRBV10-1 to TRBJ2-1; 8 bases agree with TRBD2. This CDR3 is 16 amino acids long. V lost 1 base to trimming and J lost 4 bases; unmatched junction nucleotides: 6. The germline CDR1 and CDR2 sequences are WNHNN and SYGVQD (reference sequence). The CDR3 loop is CASSEFSGKGYNEQFF. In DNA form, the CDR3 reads TGCGCCAGCAGTGAGTTTAGCGGGAAAGGATACAATGAGCAGTTCTTC.

The CDR3 coding sequence is TGTGCCAGCTCACCACCGTCAACGAACTTAGGCAATCAGCCCCAGCATTTT. Its translation is CASSPPSTNLGNQPQHF. This chain joins TRBV18 and TRBJ1-5, with no clear D. CDR3 length equals 17 residues. V was clipped by 0 bases and J by 2 bases, with 14 bases between them. The germline CDR1 and CDR2 sequences are KGHSH and LQKENI. Full variable domain (missing parts from reference TRBV18 and TRBJ1-5): NAGVMQNPRHLVRRRGQEARLRCSPMKGHSHVYWYRQLPEEGLKFMVYLQKENIIDESGMPKERFSAEFPKEGPSILRIQQVVRGDSAAYFCASSPPSTNLGNQPQHFGDGTRLSIL.

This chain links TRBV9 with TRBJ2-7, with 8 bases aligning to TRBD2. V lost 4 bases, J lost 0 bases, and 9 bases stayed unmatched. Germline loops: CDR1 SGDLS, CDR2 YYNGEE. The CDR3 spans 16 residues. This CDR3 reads CASSRLGSGSSYEQYF. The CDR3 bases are TGTGCCAGCAGCCGATTGGGGAGCGGGAGCTCCTACGAGCAGTACTTC.

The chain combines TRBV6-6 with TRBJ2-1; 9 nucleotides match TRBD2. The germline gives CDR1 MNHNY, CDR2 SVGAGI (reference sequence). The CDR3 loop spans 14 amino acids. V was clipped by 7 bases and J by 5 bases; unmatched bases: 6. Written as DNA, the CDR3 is TGTGCCAGCACCAAAGCGGGAGGCGACAATGAGCAGTTCTTC. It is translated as CASTKAGGDNEQFF.

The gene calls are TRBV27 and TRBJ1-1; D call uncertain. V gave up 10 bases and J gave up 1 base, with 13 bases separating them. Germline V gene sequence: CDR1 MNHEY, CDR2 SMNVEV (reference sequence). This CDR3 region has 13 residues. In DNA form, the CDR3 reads TGTGCCACCGGCCGACTCCCGAACACTGAAGCTTTCTTT. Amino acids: CATGRLPNTEAFF.

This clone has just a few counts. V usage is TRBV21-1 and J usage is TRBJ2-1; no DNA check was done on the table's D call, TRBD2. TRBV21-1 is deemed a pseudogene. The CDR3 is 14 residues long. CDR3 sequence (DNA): TGTGCCTGTAGACTAGCCAGGTCCTACAATGAGCAGTTCTTC. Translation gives CACRLARSYNEQFF.

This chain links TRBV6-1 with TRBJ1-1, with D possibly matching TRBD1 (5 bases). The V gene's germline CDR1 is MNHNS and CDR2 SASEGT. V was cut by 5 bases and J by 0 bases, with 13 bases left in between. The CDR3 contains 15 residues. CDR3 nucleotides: TGTGCCAGCAGTCCTTCGACAGACATGAACACTGAAGCTTTCTTT. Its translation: CASSPSTDMNTEAFF.

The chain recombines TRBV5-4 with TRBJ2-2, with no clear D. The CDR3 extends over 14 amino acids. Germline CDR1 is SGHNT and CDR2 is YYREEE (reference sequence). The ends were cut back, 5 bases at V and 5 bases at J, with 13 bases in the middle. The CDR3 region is CASRPSRWTGELFF. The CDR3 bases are TGTGCCAGCAGACCCTCGAGGTGGACCGGGGAGCTGTTTTTT.

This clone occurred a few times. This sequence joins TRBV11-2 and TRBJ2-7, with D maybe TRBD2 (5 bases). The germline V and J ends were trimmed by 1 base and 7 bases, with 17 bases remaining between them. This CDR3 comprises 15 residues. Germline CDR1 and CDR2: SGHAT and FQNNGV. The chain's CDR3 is CASSLGGSTRWEQYF. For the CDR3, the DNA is TGTGCCAGCAGCTTAGGAGGGTCCACCCGATGGGAGCAGTACTTC. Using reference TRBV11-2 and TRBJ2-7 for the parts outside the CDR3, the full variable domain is EAGVAQSPRYKIIEKRQSVAFWCNPISGHATLYWYQQILGQGPKLLIQFQNNGVVDDSQLPKDRFSAERLKGVDSTLKIQPAKLEDSAVYLCASSLGGSTRWEQYFGPGTRLTVT.

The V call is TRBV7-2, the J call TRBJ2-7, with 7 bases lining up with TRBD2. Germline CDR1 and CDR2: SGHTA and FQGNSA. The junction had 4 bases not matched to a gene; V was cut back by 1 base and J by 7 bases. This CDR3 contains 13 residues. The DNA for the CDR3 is TGTGCCAGCAGCTTAGGCGGGAGAGGGGAGCAGTACTTC. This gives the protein CASSLGGRGEQYF. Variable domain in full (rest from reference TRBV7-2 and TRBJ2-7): GAGVSQSPSNKVTEKGKDVELRCDPISGHTALYWYRQSLGQGLEFLIYFQGNSAPDKSGLPSDRFSAERTGGSVSTLTIQRTQQEDSAVYLCASSLGGRGEQYFGPGTRLTVT.